This entry lists 10 T cell receptor beta chains sequenced from one sample in a study of T cell repertoires in cytomegalovirus infection. In TCRdb, the reads were re-called with MiXCR into one record per CDR3 protein. The table has some 680,000 distinct CDR3 sequences, approximately 34% seen once. The sequencing input was PBMCs. The receptors come from a human donor in good health (CMV status not recorded). Some clones in this sample may be carry-over from other donors' samples.

This chain uses TRBV12-3 or TRBV12-4 with TRBJ2-7; tentatively, D is TRBD2 (6 bases). Trimming pared 6 bases from V and 3 bases from J, leaving 24 bases between. The CDR3 sequence is 17 residues long. CDR3 sequence: CASSFPSGESGHYEQYF. The CDR3 DNA is TGTGCCAGCAGCTTTCCTTCGGGAGAATCAGGGCACTACGAGCAGTACTTC.

This clonotype was detected a few times. V usage is TRBV12-3 or TRBV12-4 and J usage is TRBJ1-6; weak D call: TRBD1 (5 bases). Between the trimmed V and J ends, which lost 5 bases and 6 bases, there was a span of 11 bases. This CDR3 has 14 amino acids. Here the CDR3 reads CASSQSGGNSPLHF. In nucleotides, the CDR3 is TGTGCCAGCAGTCAAAGTGGGGGTAATTCACCCCTCCACTTT.

The chain uses TRBV19 and TRBJ1-2; D gene ambiguous. The CDR3 loop spans 12 amino acids. The V gene's germline CDR1 is LNHDA and CDR2 SQIVND (reference sequence). Trimming removed 10 bases from V and 6 bases from J, with 15 bases in between. CDR3 nucleotide sequence: TGTGCCATCCCGGACGGCCCCAATGGCTACACCTTC. It encodes CAIPDGPNGYTF.

Note on this clonotype: A junction end diverges from the germline sequence, so it may reflect a read error. Here the CDR3 reads CVSSLAPAGNTGELFF. Here the CDR3 DNA reads TGTGTCAGCAGCTTAGCCCCAGCGGGGAACACCGGGGAGCTGTTTTTT. The chain recombines TRBV7-2 with TRBJ2-2; TRBD2 is a possible D gene (6 bases). Germline CDR1 SGHTA, CDR2 FQGNSA. The CDR3 runs to 16 residues.

This clonotype was counted many times. V is TRBV6-1 and J is TRBJ1-2; D may be TRBD1 (6 bases). V lost 7 bases to trimming and J lost 4 bases, with 19 bases between them. Germline V gene lookup returns CDR1 MNHNS and CDR2 SASEGT. The CDR3 extends over 15 amino acids. The CDR3 here is CASTRGAEDSYGYTF. Here the CDR3 DNA reads TGTGCCAGCACCCGGGGGGCAGAAGATTCCTATGGCTACACCTTC.

The chain recombines TRBV28 with TRBJ2-7, with 10 bases fitting TRBD1. The germline V gene encodes CDR1 MDHEN and CDR2 SYDVKM. V shed 6 bases and J 4 bases; nucleotides not matched to a gene: 21. The CDR3 totals 19 residues. The CDR3: CASRDQLGQGPSTGYEQYF. For the CDR3, the DNA is TGTGCCAGCAGGGACCAGCTGGGACAGGGGCCCAGTACGGGGTACGAGCAGTACTTC.

This rearrangement joins TRBV7-9 to TRBJ1-4; 10 bases match TRBD1. CDR3 length equals 17 residues. CDR1 and CDR2 from the germline V gene are SEHNR and FQNEAQ (reference sequence). With V trimmed by 4 bases and J by 8 bases, 13 bases remained unmatched. The CDR3 DNA follows: TGTGCCAGCAGCTCCGGCCACACGGGGACAGGGGACGAAAAACTGTTTTTT. This encodes CASSSGHTGTGDEKLFF.

This rearrangement joins TRBV18 to TRBJ1-1, with a tentative D call TRBD1 (6 bases). The CDR3 loop spans 15 amino acids. Germline V lookup: CDR1 KGHSH, CDR2 LQKENI. The V gene lost 3 bases and the J gene lost 6 bases, with 17 bases spanning the gap. CDR3 DNA: TGTGCCAGCTCACCCCGGGACACCCCGATGGCTGAAGCTTTCTTT. It encodes CASSPRDTPMAEAFF.

J is TRBJ2-3 and V is TRBV7-2, with 9 bases that match TRBD1. The CDR3 extends over 15 amino acids. From germline, CDR1 is SGHTA and CDR2 FQGNSA. The V and J ends lost 6 bases and 5 bases, in that order; junction bases with no gene match: 9. The CDR3 sequence is CASSQQGANRDTQYF. The CDR3 nucleotides are TGTGCCAGCAGTCAACAGGGGGCAAATCGAGATACGCAGTATTTT.

The chain joins TRBV20-1 to TRBJ2-7; 12 bases are shared with TRBD2. Looked up from germline, CDR1 is DFQATT and CDR2 is SNEGSKA (reference sequence). V shed 2 bases and J 4 bases; nucleotides not matched to a gene: 3. The CDR3 runs 14 residues. CDR3 loop: CSARLAGGGYEQYF. The DNA for the CDR3 is TGCAGTGCTAGACTAGCGGGAGGGGGATACGAGCAGTACTTC.